This T cell receptor (beta chain) was obtained from a study of ipilimumab plus nivolumab after autologous stem cell transplantation. This clone was observed once. Germline V gene data show CDR1 as MNHNS and CDR2 as SASEGT. The V end lost 4 bases, the J end lost 5 bases, and 11 bases lay between the germline ends. The CDR3 consists of 13 residues. Ipilimumab, 1 mg/kg, started 14 to 28 days after autologous transplant. The table came from immunoSEQ multiplex PCR; TCRdb's copy has only in-frame clones and leaves some out. Here the sample spans 15,000 to 20,000 clones, roughly 80% being singletons. This TCR came from a male donor with diffuse large B-cell lymphoma. Sample: PBMCs, taken in a trial of ipilimumab plus nivolumab as post-transplant consolidation. V and J are TRBV6-1 and TRBJ1-1, with a tentative D call TRBD1 (5 bases). This CDR3 reads CASSGAWGTEAFF. DNA for the CDR3: TGTGCCAGCAGTGGGGCTTGGGGGACTGAAGCTTTCTTT.